Sequencing of this TCR beta chain was carried out in a study of cytomegalovirus exposure and HLA in healthy donors. Study at large: A prior study identified approximately 110 million unique TCR beta sequences from roughly 170 million T cells. Whole-study findings and limits: A few V segments could not be told apart, such as TRBV6-2 and TRBV6-3, and were left out.

V lost 2 bases, J lost 3 bases, and 6 bases stayed unmatched. Germline CDR1 LNHDA, CDR2 SQIVND (reference sequence). CDR3 length equals 16 residues. Turning to this clone: Its antigen is unknown.

The PCR used 60 Vbeta and 13 Jbeta primers. Sequenced by immunoSEQ multiplex PCR; TCRdb stores in-frame clones only, minus some. The sample carries under 250,000 clones, over 60% recorded once. Sequenced: PBMCs. The clonotype comes from a male donor in good health and CMV-seronegative. The chain has TRBV19 and TRBJ2-2, with 7 bases that match TRBD2. CDR3 sequence: CASSINGRAHTGELFF. The DNA of the CDR3 is TGTGCCAGTAGTATAAATGGGAGGGCCCACACCGGGGAGCTGTTTTTT.